Each of the 19 T cell receptor beta chains below was sequenced from the same sample in a study of T cell responses to AZD1222 COVID-19 vaccine. Assay: immunoSEQ multiplex PCR; the TCRdb copy retains only in-frame clones and omits some. The sample comprises about 130,000 clones, about nine tenths of which are singletons, and 5% to 6.5% rests with the top ten. The input for sequencing was peripheral blood, taken on day 0 of AZD1222 vaccination. The receptors here all came from an adult in good health.

The V and J genes are TRBV7-8 and TRBJ2-5; 7 bases agree with TRBD1. The CDR3 covers 16 residues. V trimming: 5 bases; J trimming: 5 bases; junction bases outside the gene matches: 14. Germline CDR1 SGHVS, CDR2 FQNEAQ. The CDR3 nucleotides are TGTGCCAGCAGCGCTCGAACAGGGGCCCCCCGGGAGACCCAGTACTTC. Encoded protein: CASSARTGAPRETQYF.

The count of this clone is one. The rearrangement links TRBV3-1 (or the pseudogene TRBV3-2) to TRBJ1-5; tentatively, D is TRBD1 (5 bases). V dropped 5 bases and J dropped 4 bases, with 15 bases sitting between them. The CDR3 length is 15 residues. In germline, CDR1 is LGHDT, CDR2 YNNKEL (reference sequence). The CDR3 sequence: CASSGGPPINQPQHF. The CDR3 coding sequence is TGTGCCAGCAGCGGGGGACCACCGATTAATCAGCCCCAGCATTTT.

This clone was counted between two and nine times. The chain uses TRBV11-2 and TRBJ1-6; the D is unclear. The CDR3 sequence is 14 residues long. Looked up from germline, CDR1 is SGHAT and CDR2 is FQNNGV. Trimming took off 3 bases at V and 8 bases at J, with 11 bases between the two ends. The CDR3 sequence is CASSFVDGDSPLHF. CDR3 nucleotides: TGTGCCAGCAGCTTTGTGGACGGTGATTCACCCCTCCACTTT. Supplemented by reference TRBV11-2 and TRBJ1-6, the full variable domain reads EAGVAQSPRYKIIEKRQSVAFWCNPISGHATLYWYQQILGQGPKLLIQFQNNGVVDDSQLPKDRFSAERLKGVDSTLKIQPAKLEDSAVYLCASSFVDGDSPLHFGNGTRLTVT.

The chain is built from TRBV6-5 and TRBJ1-2; 8 bases match TRBD1. V shed 0 bases and J 8 bases; nucleotides not matched to a gene: 11. CDR3 length: 16 amino acids. Germline CDR1 MNHEY, CDR2 SVGAGI. The CDR3 nucleotides read TGTGCCAGCAGTTACTCGTCAGGACAGGGTAATGACGGCTACACCTTC. It is translated as CASSYSSGQGNDGYTF.

The chain recombines TRBV5-1 with TRBJ1-5; D is undetermined. CDR3 length: 15 amino acids. With 5 bases removed from V and 0 bases from J, the gap between germline ends came to 12 bases. Germline V gene lookup returns CDR1 SGHRS and CDR2 YFSETQ. The CDR3 spells CASSQEGYSNQPQHF. The DNA for the CDR3 is TGCGCCAGCAGTCAGGAGGGATATAGCAATCAGCCCCAGCATTTT.

The J gene is TRBJ1-1, the V gene TRBV5-1, with a tentative D call TRBD1 (5 bases). Germline-derived CDR1 and CDR2 are SGHRS and YFSETQ. This CDR3 contains 13 residues. Trimming shortened V by 5 bases and J by 5 bases, and 13 bases separated the two germline ends. The CDR3 DNA follows: TGCGCCAGCAGTAACGGGGGTAAGACTGAAGCTTTCTTT. This gives the protein CASSNGGKTEAFF.

V gene TRBV30 combines with J gene TRBJ1-4, with D unclear. The CDR3 sequence is 11 residues long. Trimming removed 1 base from V and 8 bases from J, with 5 bases in between. The V gene's germline CDR1 is GTSNPN and CDR2 SVGIG (reference sequence). CDR3 amino acids: CAWSGGEKLFF. In nucleotides, the CDR3 is TGTGCCTGGAGTGGAGGGGAAAAACTGTTTTTT.

This sequence joins TRBV5-8 and TRBJ1-2; possibly TRBD1 for D (5 bases). This CDR3 comprises 14 residues. V dropped 2 bases and J dropped 4 bases, with 12 bases sitting between them. CDR1 and CDR2 (germline): SGHTS, YDEGEE. The CDR3 DNA follows: TGTGCCAGCAGCTTTACCGGGACGGGCTATGGCTACACCTTC. Its protein is CASSFTGTGYGYTF.

The chain's CDR3 is CASMDRENQPQHF. As DNA, the CDR3 is TGTGCCAGCATGGACAGGGAAAATCAGCCCCAGCATTTT. V gene TRBV2 combines with J gene TRBJ1-5, with 8 positions matching TRBD1. J gave up 4 bases and V 7 bases, and 3 bases lay outside the gene matches. CDR1 and CDR2 (germline): SNHLY, FYNNEI. This CDR3 is built from 13 residues.

The chain uses TRBV4-2 and TRBJ1-2; D might be TRBD1 (5 bases). V lost 0 bases and J lost 4, with 12 bases in between. The V gene's germline CDR1 is LGHNA and CDR2 YNFKEQ. The CDR3 consists of 15 residues. The CDR3 reads CASSQESGLSYGYTF. CDR3 sequence (DNA): TGTGCCAGCAGCCAAGAATCAGGGTTGAGCTATGGCTACACCTTC.

CDR3 coding DNA: TGTGCCAGCAGCCAAGTCGGACTAGCGGAAGACACAGATACGCAGTATTTT. Translation gives CASSQVGLAEDTDTQYF. This chain links TRBV4-2 with TRBJ2-3, with 10 bases matching TRBD2. Looked up from germline, CDR1 is LGHNA and CDR2 is YNFKEQ. The V segment lost 1 base and the J segment 2 bases; nucleotides outside the gene matches: 6. The CDR3 contains 17 residues.

The genes are TRBV6-5 and TRBJ1-2; D remains unclear. The germline V gene has CDR1 MNHEY and CDR2 SVGAGI. Trimming removed 7 bases at V and 2 bases at J, with 11 bases between. This CDR3 has 13 residues. DNA for the CDR3: TGTGCCAGCACCCGGGATGGGAACTATGGCTACACCTTC. Protein sequence: CASTRDGNYGYTF.

The V call is TRBV30, the J call TRBJ2-7; 8 bases agree with TRBD2. After removal of 0 bases from V and 9 bases from J, the junction contained 4 bases not matched to a gene. This CDR3 has 12 amino acids. Germline V lookup: CDR1 GTSNPN, CDR2 SVGIG (reference sequence). In nucleotides, the CDR3 is TGTGCCTGGAGTGTACCGGGAGGGCTGCAGTACTTC. This gives the protein CAWSVPGGLQYF.

The gene calls are TRBV4-1 and TRBJ1-1; D possibly corresponds to TRBD1 (6 bases). Germline CDR1 and CDR2: MGHRA and YSYEKL. V was pared by 4 bases and J by 3 bases, with 12 bases between. This CDR3 region has 14 residues. The CDR3 is CASSPRGGDTEAFF. The CDR3 DNA is TGCGCCAGCAGCCCTAGAGGGGGGGACACTGAAGCTTTCTTT.

The CDR3 sequence is CAWVEGGTQYF. The CDR3 bases are TGTGCCTGGGTCGAGGGGGGTACGCAGTATTTT. The V and J genes are TRBV30 and TRBJ2-3, with D perhaps assigned TRBD1 or TRBD2 (6 bases each). The CDR3 is made up of 11 amino acids. Germline V gene data show CDR1 as GTSNPN and CDR2 as SVGIG (reference sequence). V lost 5 bases to trimming and J lost 8 bases, with 11 bases between them.

The chain couples TRBV30 to TRBJ1-1; TRBD1 might be the D (5 bases). This CDR3 contains 15 residues. Germline values: CDR1 GTSNPN, CDR2 SVGIG (reference sequence). The V end lost 3 bases, the J end lost 3 bases, and 17 bases lay between the germline ends. The CDR3 region is CAWSPLTRVDTEAFF. The CDR3 nucleotides are TGTGCCTGGAGCCCCCTGACCAGGGTGGACACTGAAGCTTTCTTT.

The V gene is TRBV7-9, the J gene TRBJ1-1; D is perhaps TRBD1 (5 bases). Trimming pared 0 bases from V and 7 bases from J, leaving 12 bases between. Germline CDR1 is SEHNR and CDR2 is FQNEAQ (reference sequence). CDR3 length: 14 residues. Here the CDR3 DNA reads TGTGCCAGCAGCTTAGCGATGTGGGGCGGTGAAGCTTTCTTT. Protein: CASSLAMWGGEAFF.

The V gene is TRBV6-1, the J gene TRBJ1-3; D is undetermined. Germline V CDR1 and CDR2: MNHNS, SASEGT. Trimming removed 2 bases from V and 0 bases from J, with 11 bases in between. The CDR3 is 16 residues long. CDR3 sequence reads: CASSERGGSSGNTIYF. CDR3 coding DNA: TGTGCCAGCAGTGAACGTGGTGGCAGCTCTGGAAACACCATATATTTT.

V is TRBV24-1 and J is TRBJ2-3; perhaps TRBD1 as D (8 bases). V dropped 7 bases and J dropped 6 bases, with 13 bases sitting between them. This CDR3 is 13 amino acids long. Looked up from germline, CDR1 is KGHDR and CDR2 is SFDVKD. As DNA, the CDR3 is TGTGCCACCAGAGGACAGGGAGGGGATACGCAGTATTTT. Translation gives CATRGQGGDTQYF.